This TCR beta chain was identified in a study of vaccination effects on CD4 cells after COVID-19. CDR3 length: 14 amino acids. The V gene lost 8 bases and the J gene lost 2 bases, with 14 bases spanning the gap. Germline lookup yields CDR1 MNHEY and CDR2 SMNVEV (reference sequence). Before sequencing, viral peptide pools were used by the ViraFEST assay to expand antigen-specific CD4+ T cells. CD4+ T cells were isolated after nine to ten days of culture. The study found no prior SARS-CoV-2 infection in the vaccine recipients, who tested negative for nucleocapsid antibodies. Repertoires were generated with immunoSEQ multiplex PCR, while TCRdb's copy carries only in-frame clones and drops some. The sample comprises about 27,000 clones, around three quarters of which are singletons, and approximately 10% rests with the top ten. As for this clone: Antigen: not known.

V is TRBV27 and J is TRBJ2-3; D gene unclear. The sample consisted of CD4+ T cells from PBMCs cultured with SARS-CoV-2 spike peptides, taken before COVID-19 vaccination. The TCR sequence derives from a human donor who received a COVID-19 vaccine. CDR3 coding DNA: TGTGCCAGCTTGCAACGCGGCAACACAGATACGCAGTATTTT. Translating gives CASLQRGNTDTQYF.